The 18 T cell receptor beta chains below were found in one sample sequenced in a study of regulatory T cells in long-lasting Graves disease. Time point denoted: newly diagnosed GD, antithyroid drugs for less than 3 months. Construction of the TCR library relied on RNA isolated from PBMCs. Relying on iRepertoire HTBI primers and Arm-PCR of CDR3 regions, the team built TCR beta libraries. A single record per CDR3 protein comes from TCRdb applying MiXCR to the multiplex PCR reads. The profile shows 200,000 to 250,000 distinct CDR3 sequences, about 19% of them singletons. The sequenced sample was peripheral blood mononuclear cells (PBMCs), obtained at new diagnosis, from a patient treated with antithyroid drugs. The receptors come from a female donor with Graves disease.

The genes are TRBV11-3 and TRBJ1-4; D gene unclear. The germline V gene has CDR1 SGHNT and CDR2 YENEEA. V was trimmed by 3 bases and J by 5 bases, leaving 16 bases between them. The CDR3 has 16 residues. CDR3 nucleotide sequence: TGTGCCAGCAGCTTCGGTCTGCGGGGTCCAAATGAAAAACTGTTTTTT. Translated: CASSFGLRGPNEKLFF.

The chain recombines TRBV20-1 with TRBJ2-1, with TRBD2 as a possible D gene (5 bases). V was cut by 1 base and J by 3 bases, with 13 bases left in between. This CDR3 has 15 residues. The germline gives CDR1 DFQATT, CDR2 SNEGSKA (reference sequence). CDR3 residues: CSARVAGLYYNEQFF. The CDR3 DNA is TGCAGTGCTAGAGTGGCGGGTTTGTACTACAATGAGCAGTTCTTC.

J is TRBJ2-7 and V is TRBV11-2, with D unclear. The CDR3 runs to 15 residues. V lost 1 base and J lost 7, with 17 bases in between. Per germline, CDR1 SGHAT and CDR2 FQNNGV. The CDR3 nucleotides are TGTGCCAGCAGCTTAGGAGGTCCTGGAGTAGGGGAGCAGTACTTC. Residues: CASSLGGPGVGEQYF.

This clonotype was seen ten or more times. The chain links TRBV20-1 to TRBJ1-5, with unresolved D. Germline-derived CDR1 and CDR2 are DFQATT and SNEGSKA (reference sequence). The CDR3 is made up of 15 amino acids. V lost 6 bases and J 2 bases, leaving 17 bases between the germline ends. The CDR3 coding sequence is TGCAGTGCCCGAGGGAGGGTATACGGCAATCAGCCCCAGCATTTT. Its translation is CSARGRVYGNQPQHF.

The rearrangement uses TRBV7-2 and TRBJ2-7; 16 nucleotides match TRBD2. Unmatched junction bases numbered 7, after V lost 5 bases and J lost 3 bases. Germline CDR1 is SGHTA and CDR2 is FQGNSA. CDR3 length: 17 residues. CDR3 sequence (DNA): TGTGCCAGCAGCACATCCGGGACTAGCGGGAGGGTCTACGAGCAGTACTTC. It codes for CASSTSGTSGRVYEQYF.

This chain connects TRBV28 to TRBJ2-5; D gene unclear. This CDR3 comprises 16 residues. Germline CDR1 is MDHEN and CDR2 is SYDVKM. Trimming left V 2 bases short and J 4 bases short, with 17 bases between. The CDR3: CASSLLGHNSGETQYF. Written as DNA, the CDR3 is TGTGCCAGCAGTTTACTCGGGCATAACAGTGGAGAGACCCAGTACTTC.

This clonotype has at least ten counts. The rearrangement links TRBV6-2 or TRBV6-3 to TRBJ1-1; possible D gene TRBD1, 5 bases. V was shortened by 4 bases and J by 4 bases, with 25 bases between the two germline ends. CDR3 size: 18 residues. Germline CDR1 reads MNHEY; CDR2 reads SVGEGT. CDR3 coding DNA: TGTGCCAGCAGTTGGATTGTATGGGACTCCCGAAAGTTCACTGAAGCTTTCTTT. This codes for CASSWIVWDSRKFTEAFF.

This clonotype was detected many times. The chain is built from TRBV20-1 and TRBJ2-5; 9 nucleotides line up with TRBD1. V gave up 3 bases and J gave up 13 bases; unmatched junction bases: 15. Germline V lookup: CDR1 DFQATT, CDR2 SNEGSKA (reference sequence). This CDR3 is 14 amino acids long. The CDR3 nucleotides read TGCAGTGCTAGCCCCCGGGACAGGGAGAGCTCTGCGTACTTC. It translates to CSASPRDRESSAYF.

As regards this clonotype: One base separates it from a far larger clone, so it is likely a read error. The chain joins TRBV11-2 to TRBJ2-5; D is possibly TRBD2 (5 bases). The CDR3 loop spans 16 amino acids. Germline loops: CDR1 SGHAT, CDR2 FQNNGV. V was clipped by 5 bases and J by 3 bases, with 19 bases between them. The CDR3 bases are TGTGCCAGCAGCCCGGAGAGGGCGGGTTGGGAAGAGACCCAGTACTTC. It is translated as CASSPERAGWEETQYF.

The J gene is TRBJ2-3, the V gene TRBV7-9; 7 nucleotides match TRBD2. CDR3 length: 14 residues. J lost 8 bases, V lost 5 bases, and 10 bases had no gene match. The germline V gene has CDR1 SEHNR and CDR2 FQNEAQ (reference sequence). The CDR3 bases are TGTGCCAGCAGCATAGGACTAGATGGAGTTACGCAGTATTTT. It yields the protein CASSIGLDGVTQYF.

The J gene is TRBJ2-5, the V gene TRBV29-1; no definite D call. The V and J ends lost 7 bases and 4 bases respectively, with 10 bases between them. Germline V gene lookup returns CDR1 SQVTM and CDR2 ANQGSEA. This CDR3 region has 11 residues. CDR3 sequence: CSGRLGETQYF. The CDR3 DNA is TGCAGCGGCAGGCTCGGAGAGACCCAGTACTTC.

This clonotype has more than one count but fewer than ten. The rearrangement joins TRBV18 to TRBJ2-7; D may correspond to TRBD1 or TRBD2 (5 bases each). The CDR3 extends over 13 amino acids. Trimming took 2 bases from V and 0 from J, leaving 5 bases between them. Germline CDR1 and CDR2: KGHSH and LQKENI. Here the CDR3 DNA reads TGTGCCAGCTCACCAGGGGGCTCCTACGAGCAGTACTTC. This encodes CASSPGGSYEQYF.

At least ten counts were recorded for this clonotype. This rearrangement joins TRBV18 to TRBJ2-5; no definite D call. V was clipped by 3 bases and J by 6 bases, with 5 bases between them. This CDR3 has 11 residues. Germline lookup yields CDR1 KGHSH and CDR2 LQKENI. CDR3 coding DNA: TGTGCCAGCTCACCTGAGCAGACCCAGTACTTC. This encodes CASSPEQTQYF. Complete variable domain (other parts from reference TRBV18 and TRBJ2-5): NAGVMQNPRHLVRRRGQEARLRCSPMKGHSHVYWYRQLPEEGLKFMVYLQKENIIDESGMPKERFSAEFPKEGPSILRIQQVVRGDSAAYFCASSPEQTQYFGPGTRLLVL.

The sample holds many counts of this clonotype. The chain couples TRBV5-1 to TRBJ1-2, with TRBD1 matching over 8 bases. The V gene's germline CDR1 is SGHRS and CDR2 YFSETQ. V shed 6 bases and J 7 bases; nucleotides not matched to a gene: 11. The CDR3 is 14 residues long. The CDR3 region is CASTSLQGAGGYTF. The CDR3, as DNA: TGCGCCAGCACCTCTCTCCAGGGGGCAGGTGGCTACACCTTC.

V gene TRBV7-2 combines with J gene TRBJ1-1; D not certain. V shed 0 bases and J shed 1 base, with 9 bases lying between them. The germline CDR1 and CDR2 sequences are SGHTA and FQGNSA. CDR3 size: 15 residues. The CDR3 here is CASSLAGSGNTEAFF. DNA for the CDR3: TGTGCCAGCAGCTTAGCCGGGTCGGGGAACACTGAAGCTTTCTTT.

This clonotype has a count of ten or more. The chain employs TRBV6-1 and TRBJ1-1; D uncertain. Germline V gives CDR1 MNHNS, CDR2 SASEGT. This CDR3 has 13 amino acids. Trimming removed 5 bases from V and 4 bases from J, with 11 bases in between. The CDR3 loop is CASSPNSGTEAFF. CDR3 coding DNA: TGTGCCAGCAGTCCCAACAGTGGCACTGAAGCTTTCTTT.

This clonotype was detected many times. The genes are TRBV28 and TRBJ1-1; a weak D match, TRBD1 (5 bases). Looked up from germline, CDR1 is MDHEN and CDR2 is SYDVKM. The length of the CDR3 is 16 residues. Trimming left V 6 bases short and J 4 bases short, with 21 bases between. DNA for the CDR3: TGTGCCAGCAGACCTTACCCAGGGCAACTCAGCACTGAAGCTTTCTTT. Protein sequence: CASRPYPGQLSTEAFF.

This clonotype has ten or more counts. This chain joins TRBV7-2 and TRBJ2-2; D is uncertain. The CDR3 is 15 amino acids. V dropped 1 base and J dropped 1 base, with 7 bases sitting between them. From germline, CDR1 is SGHTA and CDR2 FQGNSA. The CDR3 sequence: CASSLEWGNTGELFF. In DNA, the CDR3 is TGTGCCAGCAGCTTAGAGTGGGGGAACACCGGGGAGCTGTTTTTT.